This T cell receptor (beta chain) was identified in a study of cytomegalovirus exposure and HLA in healthy donors. It was with 60 Vbeta and 13 Jbeta primers that the PCR ran. Produced via immunoSEQ multiplex PCR; TCRdb's table is partial and in-frame only. The data hold about 170,000 clones, with around 80% observed a single time. Sequencing used PBMCs. This receptor was obtained from a man aged 30 to 45 in good health and CMV-seropositive.

The CDR3 DNA follows: TGCAGTGCTAGGGTGACTATCGAGCAGTACTTC. Translating it yields CSARVTIEQYF. The chain links TRBV20-1 to TRBJ2-7; D possibly corresponds to TRBD2 (5 bases). Trimming left V 3 bases short and J 6 bases short, with 9 bases between. Germline values: CDR1 DFQATT, CDR2 SNEGSKA (reference sequence). The CDR3 has 11 amino acids.